This T cell receptor beta chain was captured in a study of shared clonotypes between healthy human individuals. Study results and caveats: The naive CD4 repertoires of four donors were compared, and 5% to 6.5% of clonotypes were shared.

The germline gives CDR1 SGHDT, CDR2 YYEEEE. The CDR3 runs to 16 residues. Trimming removed 4 bases at V and 0 bases at J, with 14 bases between. About this clone itself: Antigen: not known.

Only in-frame clones appear in the TCRdb table, and some are missing; sequencing was by immunoSEQ multiplex PCR. The repertoire consists of about 2.4 million clones, with under 95% occurring once and the leading ten covering 0.36%. The V and J genes are TRBV5-6 and TRBJ2-1; D possibly corresponds to TRBD2 (5 bases). Source material: naive CD4+ T cells from PBMCs. Subset given: CD45RA+ positively selected. This TCR was sampled from a man younger than 30 in good health. Some clones in this sample may be carry-over from other donors' samples. The CDR3 nucleotides read TGTGCCAGCAGCCCGACCCCAACTAGCTCCTACAATGAGCAGTTCTTC. This translates into CASSPTPTSSYNEQFF.